Listed below are T cell receptor beta chains from one sample, sequenced in a study of cytomegalovirus exposure and HLA in healthy donors. Sequencing used immunoSEQ multiplex PCR; TCRdb keeps in-frame clones, though not all of them. The data show 150,000 to 160,000 clones, around 84% seen once. The sequencing sample was made of PBMCs. The source of these receptors is a human donor in good health. Both conserved end residues are part of each CDR3.

J | V | CDR3
TRBJ2-1 | TRBV4-1 | CASSQWTDLNNEQFF
TRBJ2-5 | TRBV4-1 | CASSQDRGLAVEGQYF
TRBJ2-5 | TRBV5-1 | CASSHGLATQETQYF
TRBJ2-7 | TRBV19 | CASTGGLSYEQYF
TRBJ1-3 | TRBV11-2 | CASSWGQQSSGNTIYF
TRBJ1-1 | TRBV5-1 | CASSQTGMNTEAFF
TRBJ2-1 | TRBV6-4 | CASSDGTSAKEQFF
TRBJ1-4 | TRBV18 | CASSPIVVQGKEKLFF
TRBJ2-1 | TRBV7-8 | CASSYWGPYSGGQYNEQFF
TRBJ2-7 | TRBV11-2 | CASRSLGSPGNEYF
TRBJ1-1 | TRBV6-5 | CASSWDRVSTEAFF
TRBJ1-1 | TRBV29-1 | CSVEDPGKEAFF
TRBJ1-1 | TRBV29-1 | CSVEFRNTEAFF
TRBJ2-1 | TRBV5-1 | CASSQDPGSGDEQFF
TRBJ1-4 | TRBV18 | CASSPVAGGNEKLFF
TRBJ1-2 | TRBV7-2 | CASSPAGLFYGYTF
TRBJ2-7 | TRBV28 | CASSLYYDEQYF
TRBJ1-3 | TRBV19 | CASTPPGISSGNTIYF
TRBJ2-1 | TRBV29-1 | CSVPLNLDRDKWNEQFF
TRBJ1-5 | TRBV28 | CASSSMKGQRNQPQHF
TRBJ2-6 | TRBV5-1 | CASAARLGNSGANVLTF
TRBJ2-1 | TRBV6-4 | CASSDSGTSYNEQFF
TRBJ1-2 | TRBV2 | CASRQGWNYGYTF
TRBJ2-1 | TRBV5-1 | CASKRTSGGASYNEQFF
TRBJ2-1 | TRBV7-3 | CASSMAGSLNNEQFF
TRBJ2-1 | TRBV28 | CASYDSSYNEQFF
TRBJ1-1 | TRBV4-1 | CASSQDLGRAEAFF
TRBJ1-2 | TRBV19 | CASREGRVGYTF
TRBJ2-1 | TRBV27 | CASRLLAGPGNEQFF
TRBJ1-4 | TRBV6-5 | CASSSISRANEKLFF
TRBJ2-2 | TRBV19 | CASKSQGPGELFF
TRBJ1-2 | TRBV9 | CASSPRQGPKYGYTF
TRBJ2-3 | TRBV4-1 | CASSPGLAGLADTQYF
TRBJ1-3 | TRBV4-1 | CASRQPFGNTIYF
TRBJ1-1 | TRBV9 | CASSVAMNTEAFF
TRBJ2-2 | TRBV27 | CASRQGKKGGELFF
TRBJ1-5 | TRBV7-6 | CASSMGPGIGQPQHF
TRBJ2-3 | TRBV10-2 | CASSAAGVPDTQYF
TRBJ2-3 | TRBV18 | CASSPRRSGASTDTQYF
TRBJ2-7 | TRBV18 | CASSPNLAGVSYEQYF
TRBJ1-5 | TRBV28 | CASSSGTGTLGWPQHF
TRBJ1-5 | TRBV19 | CASSIASVGNQPQHF
TRBJ1-6 | TRBV6-5 | CASRTRTGWRSPLHF
TRBJ2-2 | TRBV7-8 | CASSLSLGGAITGELFF
TRBJ1-5 | TRBV7-9 | CASSPVDSFNQPQHF
TRBJ1-2 | TRBV29-1 | CSVEIWGAENGYTF
TRBJ1-1 | TRBV19 | CASKIGAMNTEAFF
TRBJ1-5 | TRBV15 | CATSREVTGFGQPQHF
TRBJ1-2 | TRBV7-8 | CASSPDRKKGYTF